The entry that follows covers one TCR beta chain sequence. Its cognate antigen has yet to be identified. No base qualities exist here, and no much larger clone lies one base off it. This entry is derived from a study of identical twins' blood T cells (dated by TCRdb to the early 2010s). Turning to the overall study: The roughly 12 libraries, six for the alpha chain and six for the beta chain, together yielded around 50 million Illumina reads. The study compared TCR alpha and beta chain repertoires of three pairs of monozygous twins using next-generation sequencing to assess genetic influence on repertoire formation.

Donors were six healthy women forming three monozygous twin pairs. All three twin pairs had been reared together and were thought likely to have met the same infectious agents and vaccines. RNA was isolated from peripheral blood mononuclear cells and used to prepare TCR cDNA libraries. The library was obtained by 5' RACE. Reads for this sample came from an Illumina Genome Analyzer IIx. RNA-based TCR cDNA libraries were prepared by a previously described protocol with several modifications. To prevent cross-contamination, sample-specific barcodes were added to both ends of each TCR cDNA library during cDNA synthesis and amplification. The authors processed their data as follows. Between about 90,000 and nearly 550,000 clonotypes were identified per individual, and about 2 to 3.6 million CDR3-containing reads were obtained per library. Reads with improper barcode index combinations were discarded, after which clonesets were built for each library with the MiTCR software. During the assembly of CDR3 clonotypes by MiTCR, low-quality reads were filtered or rescued and PCR and sequencing errors were corrected. Artificial out-of-frame clonotypes were mapped to in-frame sequences, with one indel allowed in the CDR3, and then removed. V and J gene usage similarity between donors was measured as Jensen-Shannon divergence divided by mean entropy. The public reads were reprocessed in TCRdb via fastp at Q25 and MiXCR, keeping in-frame beta chains. Here each entry gathers all rows of one CDR3 protein and keeps the most common genes and DNA. It is TCRdb's table, rather than the study itself, that gives the V and J calls and clone size. Within this sample are fewer than 450,000 distinct CDR3 sequences, with 25% to 35% of them counted one time only. The ten largest clonotypes hold about 6% of the sample.

What the study reported, not specific to this receptor: Because the twins were reared together, environmental influences could not be ruled out as the explanation for twin similarity. The number of CDR3 clonotypes shared between two donors was mainly determined by the product of the cloneset sizes of the two donors, and no clear deviation from this trend was shown by twins. Among the most abundant TCRbeta clonotypes, every donor shared more CDR3 sequences with her own twin than with unrelated donors. Independent studies were stated to be required to validate the proposed role of the TCRalpha J segment in MHC recognition during thymic selection. Twin pairs were reported to be markedly more alike in V gene usage than unrelated donors were, even when looking at non-selected out-of-frame TCRbeta clonotypes.

CDR1 is given as ENHRY and CDR2 as SYGVKD, both from the germline V gene. Trimming accounts for 5 bases at V and 3 bases at J, while the number of junction bases matched to no gene is 4. From the cysteine through the phenylalanine, the CDR3 covers 14 amino acids. CDR3 DNA only is kept here, 42 bases in frame from base 1. Sequencing input: PBMCs. The source of this sequence is a woman between 18 and 55 years old in good health. The chain is made from TRBV10-3 and TRBJ1-5; 7 middle bases align to TRBD1. The CDR3 protein sequence reads: CAISRDSLNQPQHF. The sequenced DNA is TGTGCCATCAGTCGGGACAGCCTCAATCAGCCCCAGCATTTT.